These 12 T cell receptor beta chains were all obtained from the same sample, sequenced in a study of cytomegalovirus exposure and HLA in healthy donors. The PCR contained 60 Vbeta and 13 Jbeta primers. Assay used: immunoSEQ multiplex PCR; TCRdb lists only in-frame clones, some missing. This sample has some 110,000 clones, with around 78% found just once. Sequencing was done on a sample of PBMCs. The receptors here all came from a man between 40 and 49 years old in good health and CMV-seronegative.

This chain connects TRBV30 to TRBJ2-5, with 11 bases fitting TRBD1. The CDR3 covers 14 residues. CDR1 is GTSNPN and CDR2 is SVGIG in the germline V gene (reference sequence). Unmatched junction bases numbered 4, after V lost 2 bases and J lost 5 bases. This chain's CDR3 is CAWSPGTGGETQYF. The CDR3 nucleotides read TGTGCCTGGAGTCCCGGGACAGGGGGGGAGACCCAGTACTTC. Combining the CDR3 with reference TRBV30 and TRBJ2-5 gives the whole variable domain SQTIHQWPATLVQPVGSPLSLECTVEGTSNPNLYWYRQAAGRGLQLLFYSVGIGQISSEVPQNLSASRPQDRQFILSSKKLLLSDSGFYLCAWSPGTGGETQYFGPGTRLLVL.

The chain is built from TRBV27 and TRBJ1-1; 7 bases map to TRBD1. This CDR3 spans 14 amino acids. Germline CDR1 MNHEY, CDR2 SMNVEV (reference sequence). Trimming at V came to 3 bases and at J to 1 base, leaving 2 bases not matched to a gene. CDR3 residues: CASSFRGRNTEAFF. The CDR3 DNA is TGTGCCAGCAGTTTCAGGGGGAGGAACACTGAAGCTTTCTTT.

V usage is TRBV7-2 and J usage is TRBJ1-2, with TRBD1 as a possible D gene (6 bases). CDR3 length: 15 residues. V dropped 1 base and J dropped 1 base, with 10 bases sitting between them. Germline-derived CDR1 and CDR2 are SGHTA and FQGNSA. The CDR3 DNA reads TGTGCCAGCAGCTTAGGAGGGGGAAATAACTATGGCTACACCTTC. Translated, it gives CASSLGGGNNYGYTF.

This clone was detected a few times. This chain links TRBV6-5 with TRBJ1-6; 8 nucleotides line up with TRBD1. The CDR3 sequence is 14 residues long. Germline trimming cut 5 bases from V and 8 bases from J; bases unmatched to any gene: 5. Per germline, CDR1 MNHEY and CDR2 SVGAGI. This chain's CDR3 is CASSDGTGYSPLHF. In nucleotides, the CDR3 is TGTGCCAGCAGTGATGGGACAGGTTATTCACCCCTCCACTTT.

The chain employs TRBV14 and TRBJ2-7; possible D gene TRBD2, 7 bases. Trimming stripped 4 bases from V and 2 bases from J, with 21 bases between. The CDR3 is made up of 17 amino acids. Germline V CDR1 and CDR2: SGHDN, FVKESK. The CDR3 here is CASSLIWVGGLPYEQYF. In nucleotides, the CDR3 is TGTGCCAGCAGCCTCATTTGGGTCGGGGGGCTTCCCTACGAGCAGTACTTC. Filled out from reference TRBV14 and TRBJ2-7, the complete variable domain reads EAGVTQFPSHSVIEKGQTVTLRCDPISGHDNLYWYRRVMGKEIKFLLHFVKESKQDESGMPNNRFLAERTGGTYSTLKVQPAELEDSGVYFCASSLIWVGGLPYEQYFGPGTRLTVT.

This clone was seen a few times. CDR3 sequence reads: CASSQAPTEAFF. The DNA of the CDR3 is TGCGCCAGCAGCCAGGCCCCAACTGAAGCTTTCTTT. The rearrangement uses TRBV4-1 and TRBJ1-1; D is ambiguous. Germline V gene sequence: CDR1 MGHRA, CDR2 YSYEKL. CDR3 length equals 12 residues. V shed 3 bases and J shed 5 bases, with 7 bases lying between them.

This chain connects TRBV27 to TRBJ1-4; a possible D gene is TRBD1 (6 bases). Looked up from germline, CDR1 is MNHEY and CDR2 is SMNVEV (reference sequence). CDR3 length: 13 residues. V shed 0 bases and J shed 9 bases, with 8 bases lying between them. Here the CDR3 DNA reads TGTGCCAGCAGTTTATCGGACAGTCAAAAACTGTTTTTT. As protein: CASSLSDSQKLFF.

This rearrangement joins TRBV18 to TRBJ2-7, with 10 bases lining up with TRBD1. The CDR3 spans 14 residues. Germline V gives CDR1 KGHSH, CDR2 LQKENI. V shed 7 bases, J shed 4 bases, and the junction held 7 bases outside the gene matches. This CDR3 is CASYSGTGEYEQYF. The CDR3, as DNA: TGTGCCAGCTACTCTGGGACAGGGGAGTACGAGCAGTACTTC.

The rearrangement uses TRBV18 and TRBJ1-4, with 9 bases matching TRBD1. This CDR3 region has 13 residues. Germline CDR1 and CDR2: KGHSH and LQKENI. With V trimmed by 3 bases and J by 8 bases, 1 base remained unmatched. CDR3 sequence reads: CASSPGQGEKLFF. The DNA for the CDR3 is TGTGCCAGCTCACCGGGACAGGGAGAAAAACTGTTTTTT.

The gene calls are TRBV5-4 and TRBJ2-1; TRBD2 matches 15 bases. Germline V lookup: CDR1 SGHNT, CDR2 YYREEE (reference sequence). V dropped 4 bases and J dropped 12; count of bases not matched to a gene: 11. CDR3 size: 16 residues. CDR3 bases: TGTGCCAGCAGCCTCCGGACTAGCGGGGGGGGAGATGTGCAGTTCTTC. It is translated as CASSLRTSGGGDVQFF.

This clone was observed a handful of times. This sequence joins TRBV10-3 and TRBJ1-4; D call uncertain. This CDR3 comprises 18 residues. The germline V gene encodes CDR1 ENHRY and CDR2 SYGVKD. Trimming took 3 bases from V and 0 from J, leaving 17 bases between them. This CDR3 reads CAISEFGKSLPTNEKLFF. Written as DNA, the CDR3 is TGTGCCATCAGTGAATTCGGGAAGAGCTTACCAACTAATGAAAAACTGTTTTTT.

The CDR3 sequence: CASSGGGVGEKLFF. Here the CDR3 DNA reads TGTGCCAGCAGTGGAGGCGGGGTCGGTGAAAAACTGTTTTTT. V is TRBV27 and J is TRBJ1-4; D not certain. V lost 5 bases to trimming and J lost 7 bases, with 14 bases between them. The CDR3 loop spans 14 amino acids. The germline CDR1 and CDR2 sequences are MNHEY and SMNVEV (reference sequence).